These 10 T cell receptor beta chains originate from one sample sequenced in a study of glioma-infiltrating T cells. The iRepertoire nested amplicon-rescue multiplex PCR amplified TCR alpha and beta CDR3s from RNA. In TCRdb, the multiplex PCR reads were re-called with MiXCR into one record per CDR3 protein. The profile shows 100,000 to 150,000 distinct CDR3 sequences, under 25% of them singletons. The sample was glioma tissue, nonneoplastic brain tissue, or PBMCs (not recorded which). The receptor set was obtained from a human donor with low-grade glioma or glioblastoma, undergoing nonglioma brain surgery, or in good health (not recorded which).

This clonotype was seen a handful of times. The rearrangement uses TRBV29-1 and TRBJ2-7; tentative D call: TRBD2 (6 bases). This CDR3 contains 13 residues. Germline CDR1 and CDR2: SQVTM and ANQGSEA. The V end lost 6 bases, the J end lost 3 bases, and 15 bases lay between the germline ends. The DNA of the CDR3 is TGCAGCGTGGGCCGGGGGAAGGGCTACGAGCAGTACGTC. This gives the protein CSVGRGKGYEQYV.

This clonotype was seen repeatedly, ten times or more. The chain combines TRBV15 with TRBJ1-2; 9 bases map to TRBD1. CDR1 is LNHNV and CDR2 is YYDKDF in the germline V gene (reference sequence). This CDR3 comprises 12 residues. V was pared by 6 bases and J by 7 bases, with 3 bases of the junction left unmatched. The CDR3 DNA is TGTGCCACCAGGAGGACAGGGGTTGGCTACACCTTC. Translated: CATRRTGVGYTF.

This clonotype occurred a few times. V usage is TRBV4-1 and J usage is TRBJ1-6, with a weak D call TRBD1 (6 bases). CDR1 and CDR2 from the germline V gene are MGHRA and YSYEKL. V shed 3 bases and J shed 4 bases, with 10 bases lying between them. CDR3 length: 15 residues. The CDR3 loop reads CASSHGTLYNSPLHF. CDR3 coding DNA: TGCGCCAGCAGCCACGGGACACTATATAATTCACCCCTCCACTTT.

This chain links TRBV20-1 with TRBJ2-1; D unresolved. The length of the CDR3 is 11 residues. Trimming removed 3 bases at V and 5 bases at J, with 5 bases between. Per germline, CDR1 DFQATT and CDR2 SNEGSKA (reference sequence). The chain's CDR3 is CSASGHNEQFF. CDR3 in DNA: TGCAGTGCTAGCGGTCACAATGAGCAGTTCTTC.

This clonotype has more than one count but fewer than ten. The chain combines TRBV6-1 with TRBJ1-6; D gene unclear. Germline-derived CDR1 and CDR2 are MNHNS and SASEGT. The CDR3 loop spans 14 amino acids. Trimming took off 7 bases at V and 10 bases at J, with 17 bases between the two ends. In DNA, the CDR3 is TGTGCCAGCATTCCTCCGGGTGGAAACTCACCCCTCCACTTT. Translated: CASIPPGGNSPLHF.

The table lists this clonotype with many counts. In DNA, the CDR3 is TGTGCCAGCAGCTCCAGGGCTAATAATCAGCCCCAGCATTTT. This translates into CASSSRANNQPQHF. The chain uses TRBV7-6 and TRBJ1-5; tentatively, D is TRBD1 (5 bases). V dropped 4 bases and J dropped 4 bases, with 11 bases sitting between them. CDR1 is SGHVS, CDR2 FNYEAQ, per germline. This CDR3 region has 14 residues.

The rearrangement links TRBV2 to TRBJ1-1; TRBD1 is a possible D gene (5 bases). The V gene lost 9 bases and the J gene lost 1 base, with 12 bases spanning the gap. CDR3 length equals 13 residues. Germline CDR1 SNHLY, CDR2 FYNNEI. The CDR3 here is CASRQTPNTEAFF. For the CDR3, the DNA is TGTGCCAGTAGACAGACACCGAACACTGAAGCTTTCTTT.

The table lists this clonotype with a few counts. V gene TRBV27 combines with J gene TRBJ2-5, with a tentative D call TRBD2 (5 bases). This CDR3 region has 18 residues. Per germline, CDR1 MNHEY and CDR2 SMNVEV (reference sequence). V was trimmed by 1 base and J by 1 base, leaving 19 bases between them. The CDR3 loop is CASSLYGSWRNFQETQYF. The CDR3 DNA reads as TGTGCCAGCAGTTTATACGGCTCATGGAGGAACTTCCAAGAGACCCAGTACTTC.

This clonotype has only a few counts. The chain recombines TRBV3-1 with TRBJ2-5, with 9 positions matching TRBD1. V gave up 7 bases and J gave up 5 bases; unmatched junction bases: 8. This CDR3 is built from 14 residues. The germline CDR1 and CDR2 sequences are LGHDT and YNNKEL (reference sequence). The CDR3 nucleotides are TGTGCCAGCACCTACCTCGGGACAGGGGAGACCCAGTACTTC. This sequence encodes CASTYLGTGETQYF.

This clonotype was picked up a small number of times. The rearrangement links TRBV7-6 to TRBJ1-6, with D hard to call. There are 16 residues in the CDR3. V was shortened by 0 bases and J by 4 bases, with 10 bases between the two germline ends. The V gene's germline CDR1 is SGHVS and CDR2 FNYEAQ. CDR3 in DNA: TGTGCCAGCAGCTTAGCGTCCCTCTTGTATAATTCACCCCTCCACTTT. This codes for CASSLASLLYNSPLHF.